This T cell receptor (beta chain) appears in the sequencing data of a study of T-cell reconstitution after alpha-beta-depleted transplantation in children. The TCRbeta library incorporated unique molecular identifiers. Each CDR3 protein gets one entry after TCRdb re-called the PCR reads with MiXCR. The sample shows approximately 340,000 distinct CDR3 sequences, 10% of them seen only once. The trim removed 5 bases at V and 4 bases at J, leaving 11 bases unmatched. The CDR3 is made up of 17 amino acids. CDR1 and CDR2 (germline): SGHTA, FQGNSA. This clonotype occurred a few times. The starting material was PBMCs from the stem cell graft donor, obtained from the stem cell graft. The V call is TRBV7-2, the J call TRBJ2-5; 12 positions match TRBD2. The sequence was collected from a human donor who donated a stem cell graft to a child with acute lymphoblastic leukemia. Here the CDR3 reads CASSREPSGRAGETQYF. In nucleotides, the CDR3 is TGTGCCAGCAGCCGAGAGCCTAGCGGGAGGGCCGGAGAGACCCAGTACTTC.